These 13 T cell receptor beta chains were sequenced from one sample in a study of Ad26.COV2.S vaccination and SARS-CoV-2 variants. Some clones are missing from TCRdb's copy, which holds only in-frame ones; the method was immunoSEQ multiplex PCR. The sample yields more than 400,000 clones, roughly 88% seen once. Sample treatment: around 19 received Ad26.COV2.S at low or high dose, single or two shots; about 5 received placebo; per-sample allocation not given. Day 63 after the first injection of vaccine or placebo was the sampling time. Specimen: peripheral blood, collected in a trial of Ad26.COV2.S vaccine versus placebo. These receptors were taken from a person between 18 and 65 years old who received the Ad26.COV2.S COVID-19 vaccine or a placebo.

The V call is TRBV6-5, the J call TRBJ2-1, with a weak D call TRBD2 (5 bases). The germline CDR1 and CDR2 sequences are MNHEY and SVGAGI. The CDR3 loop spans 15 amino acids. V lost 6 bases and J 0 bases, leaving 12 bases between the germline ends. CDR3 coding DNA: TGTGCCAGCAGGAGGGCTCAGAGCTCCTACAATGAGCAGTTCTTC. Residues: CASRRAQSSYNEQFF.

This rearrangement joins TRBV15 to TRBJ1-1, with 7 bases identical to TRBD1. The CDR3 runs 14 residues. Germline lookup yields CDR1 LNHNV and CDR2 YYDKDF (reference sequence). The V and J ends lost 4 bases and 4 bases, in that order; junction bases with no gene match: 6. The CDR3 is CATSTTPGGTEAFF. DNA for the CDR3: TGTGCCACCAGCACCACCCCAGGGGGCACTGAAGCTTTCTTT.

This chain links TRBV21-1 with TRBJ2-7. TRBV21-1 represents a pseudogene. The CDR3 consists of 13 residues. The CDR3 region is CASSRGADYEQYF. Written as DNA, the CDR3 is TGTGCCAGCAGCAGGGGGGCTGACTACGAGCAGTACTTC.

The chain uses TRBV5-4 and TRBJ1-4, with TRBD1 matching 9 bases. The J segment lost 3 bases and the V segment lost 4 bases, leaving 7 bases of the junction unmatched. Germline-derived CDR1 and CDR2 are SGHNT and YYREEE (reference sequence). This CDR3 comprises 16 residues. As DNA, the CDR3 is TGTGCCAGCAGCATTACCGGGACAGGGCCTAATGAAAAACTGTTTTTT. This encodes CASSITGTGPNEKLFF.

The gene calls are TRBV9 and TRBJ2-5, with D possibly TRBD1 on 6 matching bases. This CDR3 is built from 14 residues. The germline V gene encodes CDR1 SGDLS and CDR2 YYNGEE. With 3 bases removed from V and 2 bases from J, the gap between germline ends came to 11 bases. The CDR3 region has the DNA TGTGCCAGCAGCGAGGACAGTCCACAAGAGACCCAGTACTTC. It is translated as CASSEDSPQETQYF.

The chain combines TRBV27 with TRBJ2-7; D is possibly TRBD1 (8 bases). Germline lookup yields CDR1 MNHEY and CDR2 SMNVEV (reference sequence). This CDR3 has 20 amino acids. The V end was cut by 2 bases, the J end by 4 bases, with 30 bases between. CDR3 sequence: CASSLIGQGGQVGGQYEQYF. The CDR3, as DNA: TGTGCCAGCAGTTTAATCGGACAGGGAGGGCAGGTGGGAGGGCAATACGAGCAGTACTTC.

V usage is TRBV5-1 and J usage is TRBJ1-4; no firm D call. With 6 bases removed from V and 7 bases from J, the gap between germline ends came to 10 bases. Germline loops: CDR1 SGHRS, CDR2 YFSETQ. The CDR3 runs to 12 residues. Here the CDR3 DNA reads TGCGCCAGCAAGCGGGATGGTGAAAAACTGTTTTTT. It is translated as CASKRDGEKLFF.

This clone has a single count. The V gene is TRBV20-1, the J gene TRBJ2-5; D uncertain. Germline CDR1 and CDR2: DFQATT and SNEGSKA (reference sequence). This CDR3 contains 10 residues. Trimming removed 3 bases at V and 6 bases at J, with 5 bases between. CDR3 loop: CSASRQTQYF. In DNA form, the CDR3 reads TGCAGTGCTAGTCGGCAGACCCAGTACTTC.

The J gene is TRBJ2-7, the V gene TRBV2; D is unresolved. The length of the CDR3 is 14 residues. Trimming shortened V by 1 base and J by 2 bases, and 9 bases separated the two germline ends. Germline V gene sequence: CDR1 SNHLY, CDR2 FYNNEI. In DNA, the CDR3 is TGTGCCAGCAGTGAAGGCAGGACCCCCTACGAGCAGTACTTC. Its translation is CASSEGRTPYEQYF.

The count of this clone is one. The chain employs TRBV6-2 or TRBV6-3 and TRBJ1-5; 8 bases are a match to TRBD1. The V and J ends lost 6 bases and 5 bases, in that order; junction bases with no gene match: 9. Germline-derived CDR1 and CDR2 are MNHEY and SVGEGT. This CDR3 contains 15 residues. CDR3 amino acids: CASSYGQGGYQPQHF. The CDR3 coding sequence is TGTGCCAGCAGCTATGGACAGGGAGGTTATCAGCCCCAGCATTTT.

The chain links TRBV10-3 to TRBJ1-1; TRBD1 might be the D (5 bases). V lost 0 bases to trimming and J lost 3 bases, with 14 bases between them. CDR3 length equals 16 residues. The V gene's germline CDR1 is ENHRY and CDR2 SYGVKD. The CDR3 spells CAISESMGGGDTEAFF. The CDR3, as DNA: TGTGCCATCAGTGAGTCCATGGGGGGAGGGGACACTGAAGCTTTCTTT.

The chain employs TRBV6-1 and TRBJ1-6, with D perhaps TRBD1 (6 bases). Trimming took off 3 bases at V and 7 bases at J, with 10 bases between the two ends. Germline values: CDR1 MNHNS, CDR2 SASEGT. The CDR3 consists of 14 residues. The CDR3 protein is CASSDRGLNSPLHF. CDR3 in DNA: TGTGCCAGCAGTGACAGGGGTCTGAATTCACCCCTCCACTTT.

This clone is a singleton in its sample. Other DNA sequences within the sample encode an identical CDR3. The V call is TRBV4-2, the J call TRBJ2-3; 7 bases agree with TRBD2. Unmatched junction bases numbered 3, after V lost 0 bases and J lost 0 bases. The germline V gene has CDR1 LGHNA and CDR2 YNFKEQ. The CDR3 spans 16 residues. The CDR3 DNA sequence: TGTGCCAGCAGCCAAGAACCAGCGGGGAGCACAGATACGCAGTATTTT. Its protein product is CASSQEPAGSTDTQYF.